This TCR beta chain was observed in a study of blood T cell repertoires in COVID-19. The age range of participants was about 18 to 95 years, with residence in about two dozen US areas. Germline V gives CDR1 SQVTM, CDR2 ANQGSEA. The CDR3 contains 14 residues. The junction had 7 bases not matched to a gene; V was cut back by 5 bases and J by 4 bases. TCRdb's table, derived via immunoSEQ multiplex PCR, lists solely in-frame clones and lacks some. Among approximately 500,000 clones listed, 70% to 90% were seen once. Material: PBMCs or T cells enriched from blood (not recorded which). The TCR originated in a woman aged 40 to 50 who had recovered from COVID-19. The chain uses TRBV29-1 and TRBJ1-1; 10 bases map to TRBD1. The CDR3 here is CSVLSGTGVTEAFF. DNA for the CDR3: TGCAGCGTTCTATCCGGGACAGGGGTCACTGAAGCTTTCTTT.